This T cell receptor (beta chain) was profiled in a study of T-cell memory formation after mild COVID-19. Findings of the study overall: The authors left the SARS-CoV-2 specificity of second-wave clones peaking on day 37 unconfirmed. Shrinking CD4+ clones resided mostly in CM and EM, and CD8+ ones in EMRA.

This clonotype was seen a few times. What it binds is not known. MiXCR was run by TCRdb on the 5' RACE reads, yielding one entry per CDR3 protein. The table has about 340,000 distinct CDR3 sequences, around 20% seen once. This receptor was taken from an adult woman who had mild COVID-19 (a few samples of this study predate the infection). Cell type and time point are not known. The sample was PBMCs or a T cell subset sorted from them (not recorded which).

The CDR3 nucleotides are TGTGCCAGCAGCGTTACTAGCGCTCACTCCTACAATGAGCAGTTCTTC. Amino acids: CASSVTSAHSYNEQFF. This rearrangement joins TRBV9 to TRBJ2-1, with 7 bases matching TRBD2. CDR1 is SGDLS and CDR2 is YYNGEE in the germline V gene. CDR3 size: 16 residues. V shed 2 bases, J shed 0 bases, and the junction held 5 bases outside the gene matches.